This T cell receptor beta chain is drawn from a study of T cells in Graves' hyperthyroidism and ophthalmopathy. Authors of the study amplified TCR beta CDR3 regions from RNA transcripts. In the first-round RT-PCR of the TCR CDR3, the HTBI primer set was used. MiXCR was run by TCRdb on the multiplex PCR reads, yielding one entry per CDR3 protein. The repertoire includes hundreds of thousands of distinct CDR3 sequences, around a sixth of them detected once, and approximately 7.5% sits in the top ten. This clonotype was detected ten times or more. This TCR came from a woman aged 18 to 35 with Graves' hyperthyroidism. What was sequenced was blood.

CDR3 loop: CASSVAGGYTF. The CDR3 DNA sequence: TGCGCCAGCAGTGTGGCAGGGGGCTACACCTTC. The chain recombines TRBV10-2 with TRBJ1-2, with D possibly being TRBD1 (5 bases). Trimming pared 4 bases from V and 8 bases from J, leaving 8 bases between. This CDR3 has 11 amino acids. Germline-derived CDR1 and CDR2 are WSHSY and SAAADI.